Listed below are T cell receptor beta chains from one sample, sequenced in a study of shared clonotypes between healthy human individuals. Libraries were prepared by immunoSEQ multiplex PCR; TCRdb keeps only in-frame clonotypes and omits some of them. Here the sample spans approximately 840,000 clones, 95% to 97% being singletons. Sequenced sample: naive CD8+ T cells sorted from blood. The receptors stem from a man under 40 in good health. The CDR3 runs from the conserved cysteine through the conserved F or W. The order of the fields is CDR3 length, clone size, D gene, V gene, J gene, CDR3 DNA, CDR3 protein. A D gene is named only where the DNA matches it firmly. Size is stated for part of the rows, as once, few or many counts, or as a class when the clone is expanded.

len: 15; abundance: .; d_gene: .; v_gene: TRBV7-9; j_gene: TRBJ1-2; CDR3nt: TGTGCCAGCAGCTCTATGGAGGGGTCGAACTATGGCTACACCTTC; CDR3aa: CASSSMEGSNYGYTF
len: 11; abundance: .; d_gene: .; v_gene: TRBV7-9; j_gene: TRBJ2-1; CDR3nt: TGTGCCAGCACCCGCGGCAATGAGCAGTTCTTC; CDR3aa: CASTRGNEQFF
len: 12; abundance: once; d_gene: .; v_gene: TRBV9; j_gene: TRBJ2-1; CDR3nt: TGTGCCAGCAGTGGGTCCTACAATGAGCAGTTCTTC; CDR3aa: CASSGSYNEQFF
len: 13; abundance: .; d_gene: .; v_gene: TRBV11-2; j_gene: TRBJ2-7; CDR3nt: TGTGCCAGCAGCTTGGGACACTTCTACGAGCAGTACTTC; CDR3aa: CASSLGHFYEQYF
len: 17; abundance: .; d_gene: TRBD2; v_gene: TRBV7-2; j_gene: TRBJ2-7; CDR3nt: TGTGCCAGCAGCCGAGGACTAGCGGGAGGCAAGTTCTACGAGCAGTACTTC; CDR3aa: CASSRGLAGGKFYEQYF
len: 17; abundance: .; d_gene: .; v_gene: TRBV11-3; j_gene: TRBJ2-1; CDR3nt: TGTGCCAGCAGCCCCTCTCCTCCCGGGACTTTGTACAATGAGCAGTTCTTC; CDR3aa: CASSPSPPGTLYNEQFF
len: 13; abundance: .; d_gene: .; v_gene: TRBV29-1; j_gene: TRBJ2-1; CDR3nt: TGCAGCGTTGAAGGGGGGACCATAGGGGAGCAGTTCTTC; CDR3aa: CSVEGGTIGEQFF
len: 12; abundance: .; d_gene: .; v_gene: TRBV10-3; j_gene: TRBJ1-1; CDR3nt: TGTGCCATCAGTGACCCGAGAGGTTTATCGGTCTTT; CDR3aa: CAISDPRGLSVF
len: 14; abundance: .; d_gene: TRBD1; v_gene: TRBV28; j_gene: TRBJ2-4; CDR3nt: TGTGCCAGCAGGCCCCAACAGGGGGCAAACATTCAGTACTTC; CDR3aa: CASRPQQGANIQYF
len: 14; abundance: .; d_gene: TRBD2; v_gene: TRBV29-1; j_gene: TRBJ2-1; CDR3nt: TGCAGCATCTTTGCTAGCGGGAGACTCGATGAGCAGTTCTTC; CDR3aa: CSIFASGRLDEQFF
len: 14; abundance: .; d_gene: .; v_gene: TRBV9; j_gene: TRBJ2-3; CDR3nt: TGTGCCAGCAGCCCTCCCGAGGGCAAAGATACGCAGTATTTT; CDR3aa: CASSPPEGKDTQYF
len: 13; abundance: once; d_gene: .; v_gene: TRBV29-1; j_gene: TRBJ2-7; CDR3nt: TGCAGCGTTGAAGGCGGTCGTCGCTACGAGCAGTACTTC; CDR3aa: CSVEGGRRYEQYF
len: 14; abundance: once; d_gene: .; v_gene: TRBV7-2; j_gene: TRBJ1-5; CDR3nt: TGTGCCAGCAGCGCCACAGGGAGCAATCAGCCCCAGCATTTT; CDR3aa: CASSATGSNQPQHF
len: 16; abundance: once; d_gene: .; v_gene: TRBV28; j_gene: TRBJ2-3; CDR3nt: TGTGCCAGCAGTTTCCTCGAAGAGGAGAGCACAGATACGCAGTATTTT; CDR3aa: CASSFLEEESTDTQYF
len: 18; abundance: .; d_gene: TRBD2; v_gene: TRBV11-2; j_gene: TRBJ2-5; CDR3nt: TGTGCCAGCAGCTTAGGATTTGGGGGAGGGCCAGTACAAGAGACCCAGTACTTC; CDR3aa: CASSLGFGGGPVQETQYF
len: 16; abundance: .; d_gene: .; v_gene: TRBV10-3; j_gene: TRBJ1-3; CDR3nt: TGTGCCATCAGTGCCCCACAGGAGGGCCTGGGAAACACCATATATTTT; CDR3aa: CAISAPQEGLGNTIYF
len: 17; abundance: .; d_gene: TRBD2; v_gene: TRBV5-1; j_gene: TRBJ2-1; CDR3nt: TGCGCCAGCAGCCTAGACACCGGACTAGCGGGAGGTAGTGAGCAGTTCTTC; CDR3aa: CASSLDTGLAGGSEQFF
len: 18; abundance: once; d_gene: TRBD2; v_gene: TRBV27; j_gene: TRBJ2-3; CDR3nt: TGTGCCAGCAGTTGGCGACCAAAACTAGCGGGAGGGACAGATACGCAGTATTTT; CDR3aa: CASSWRPKLAGGTDTQYF
len: 16; abundance: .; d_gene: TRBD1; v_gene: TRBV9; j_gene: TRBJ2-5; CDR3nt: TGTGCCAGCAGCGAGCTCCGGACAGGCCTGGGGGAGACCCAGTACTTC; CDR3aa: CASSELRTGLGETQYF
len: 11; abundance: .; d_gene: .; v_gene: TRBV7-9; j_gene: TRBJ2-3; CDR3nt: TGTGCCAGCAGCCGAGGGTATACGCAGTATTTT; CDR3aa: CASSRGYTQYF
len: 16; abundance: .; d_gene: TRBD2; v_gene: TRBV27; j_gene: TRBJ2-1; CDR3nt: TGTGCCAGCAGTTCCCCGGGGGGACTAAGATACAATGAGCAGTTCTTC; CDR3aa: CASSSPGGLRYNEQFF
len: 14; abundance: .; d_gene: .; v_gene: TRBV7-9; j_gene: TRBJ1-1; CDR3nt: TGTGCCAGCAGCTTAGGAGCAGGGATCACTGAAGCTTTCTTT; CDR3aa: CASSLGAGITEAFF
len: 14; abundance: .; d_gene: TRBD1; v_gene: TRBV6-6; j_gene: TRBJ1-2; CDR3nt: TGTGCCAGCAGCCCCGACAGGGGGCAATATGGCTACACCTTC; CDR3aa: CASSPDRGQYGYTF
len: 14; abundance: .; d_gene: .; v_gene: TRBV15; j_gene: TRBJ1-1; CDR3nt: TGTGCCACCAGCAGAGATCAAGAGAACACTGAAGCTTTCTTT; CDR3aa: CATSRDQENTEAFF
len: 14; abundance: once; d_gene: .; v_gene: TRBV27; j_gene: TRBJ1-1; CDR3nt: TGTGCCAGCAGCCCTCTCCTAAGTGGCGCTGAAGCTTTCTTT; CDR3aa: CASSPLLSGAEAFF
len: 12; abundance: .; d_gene: .; v_gene: TRBV28; j_gene: TRBJ1-4; CDR3nt: TGTGCCAGCAGGTTTCTGGGGGAAAAACTGTTTTTT; CDR3aa: CASRFLGEKLFF
len: 15; abundance: .; d_gene: .; v_gene: TRBV7-2; j_gene: TRBJ2-5; CDR3nt: TGTGCCAGCAGCCTAGTAGGTAGTCTTGGTGAGACCCAGTACTTC; CDR3aa: CASSLVGSLGETQYF
len: 15; abundance: .; d_gene: TRBD2; v_gene: TRBV7-9; j_gene: TRBJ2-3; CDR3nt: TGTGCCAGCAGCCCTCTAGCGGGAGGTACGCATACGCAGTATTTT; CDR3aa: CASSPLAGGTHTQYF
len: 17; abundance: once; d_gene: TRBD1; v_gene: TRBV7-9; j_gene: TRBJ2-3; CDR3nt: TGTGCCAGCAGCGCCCCGGGACAGGGGCGAAGCACAGATACGCAGTATTTT; CDR3aa: CASSAPGQGRSTDTQYF
len: 15; abundance: .; d_gene: TRBD2; v_gene: TRBV27; j_gene: TRBJ2-1; CDR3nt: TGTGCCAGCAGCCAGGCGCGGGAGGGTCGCCGGAAGCAGTTCTTC; CDR3aa: CASSQAREGRRKQFF
len: 15; abundance: .; d_gene: TRBD2; v_gene: TRBV11-1; j_gene: TRBJ2-7; CDR3nt: TGTGCCAGCAGCCAAAATAGCGGGGTCCCCTACGAGCAGTACTTC; CDR3aa: CASSQNSGVPYEQYF
len: 16; abundance: .; d_gene: TRBD1; v_gene: TRBV27; j_gene: TRBJ2-1; CDR3nt: TGTGCCAGCAGTTGGGGACAGGGGGACCTGGTGAATGAGCAGTTCTTC; CDR3aa: CASSWGQGDLVNEQFF
len: 15; abundance: .; d_gene: TRBD1; v_gene: TRBV7-9; j_gene: TRBJ2-7; CDR3nt: TGTGCCAGCAGCCGGGGACAGACGAGCTCCTACGAGCAGTACTTC; CDR3aa: CASSRGQTSSYEQYF
len: 13; abundance: .; d_gene: .; v_gene: TRBV7-9; j_gene: TRBJ2-7; CDR3nt: TGTGCCAGCAGCCCCGTTGTTTCATACGAGCAGTACTTC; CDR3aa: CASSPVVSYEQYF
len: 15; abundance: .; d_gene: .; v_gene: TRBV7-8; j_gene: TRBJ2-2; CDR3nt: TGTGCCAGCAGCAAAGGACTTGACAACACCGGGGAGCTGTTTTTT; CDR3aa: CASSKGLDNTGELFF
len: 13; abundance: .; d_gene: .; v_gene: TRBV29-1; j_gene: TRBJ2-1; CDR3nt: TGCAGCTTTTGCCCAAGCGGGTACAATGAGCAGTTCTTC; CDR3aa: CSFCPSGYNEQFF
len: 14; abundance: .; d_gene: .; v_gene: TRBV11-2; j_gene: TRBJ2-2; CDR3nt: TGTGCCAGCAGCTTAACACCAAACACCGGGGAGCTGTTTTTT; CDR3aa: CASSLTPNTGELFF
len: 16; abundance: .; d_gene: TRBD1; v_gene: TRBV7-9; j_gene: TRBJ1-4; CDR3nt: TGTGCCAGCAGCTCGACGGACAGGGAGGGGGATGAAAAACTGTTTTTT; CDR3aa: CASSSTDREGDEKLFF
len: 16; abundance: .; d_gene: TRBD2; v_gene: TRBV7-6; j_gene: TRBJ2-3; CDR3nt: TGTGCCAGCAGCTCGACCGAATGGGACTACACAGATACGCAGTATTTT; CDR3aa: CASSSTEWDYTDTQYF
len: 18; abundance: .; d_gene: .; v_gene: TRBV6-1; j_gene: TRBJ2-3; CDR3nt: TGTGCCAGCAGTGGACAGCCAAAAGGACTTTCCGTCACAGATACGCAGTATTTT; CDR3aa: CASSGQPKGLSVTDTQYF
len: 16; abundance: .; d_gene: .; v_gene: TRBV7-2; j_gene: TRBJ1-1; CDR3nt: TGTGCCAGCAGCTTAGAACTGCGGGGGCTGAACACTGAAGCTTTCTTT; CDR3aa: CASSLELRGLNTEAFF
len: 13; abundance: .; d_gene: .; v_gene: TRBV27; j_gene: TRBJ1-1; CDR3nt: TGTGCCAGCAGTTTTGGGGGGACCACTGAAGCTTTCTTT; CDR3aa: CASSFGGTTEAFF
len: 17; abundance: .; d_gene: TRBD2; v_gene: TRBV7-6; j_gene: TRBJ2-1; CDR3nt: TGTGCCAGCAGCTTAGGTGTGGCGGGAGACACCTACAATGAGCAGTTCTTC; CDR3aa: CASSLGVAGDTYNEQFF
len: 15; abundance: .; d_gene: TRBD2; v_gene: TRBV6-1; j_gene: TRBJ2-3; CDR3nt: TGTGCCAGCAGTGGCCCTAGCGGGAGAGCAGATACGCAGTATTTT; CDR3aa: CASSGPSGRADTQYF